This TCR beta chain is from a study of T cells in Graves' hyperthyroidism and ophthalmopathy. Findings of the study overall: Most clonotypes expanded in thyroid above 0.001 were likewise present in blood.

Worth noting for this clonotype: No antigen is known for it.

TCR beta CDR3 region amplification was performed from RNA transcripts. The TCR CDR3 was amplified in a first-round RT-PCR using the HTBI primer set. TCRdb reprocessed the multiplex PCR reads via MiXCR and lists one record per CDR3 protein. The data contain hundreds of thousands of distinct CDR3 sequences, about 20% of them singletons. Ophthalmopathy patients had Clinical Activity Score at least 3, NOSPECS grade at least 4, duration under 3 months. Clinical symptoms, serum thyroxine and TRAb, thyroid ultrasound and orbital computed tomography together formed the diagnostic basis. Isolation of PBMCs was performed on roughly 9 ml fresh peripheral blood. Germline CDR1 is DFQATT and CDR2 is SNEGSKA (reference sequence). The V segment lost 6 bases and the J segment 7 bases; nucleotides outside the gene matches: 4. The CDR3 is 12 residues long.

The chain recombines TRBV20-1 with TRBJ2-1, with 9 positions matching TRBD2. The receptor was derived from a woman in her seventies with Graves' ophthalmopathy. Sequenced input: blood. CDR3 amino acids: CSAPSGMNEQFF. In DNA form, the CDR3 reads TGCAGTGCCCCTAGCGGGATGAATGAGCAGTTCTTC.